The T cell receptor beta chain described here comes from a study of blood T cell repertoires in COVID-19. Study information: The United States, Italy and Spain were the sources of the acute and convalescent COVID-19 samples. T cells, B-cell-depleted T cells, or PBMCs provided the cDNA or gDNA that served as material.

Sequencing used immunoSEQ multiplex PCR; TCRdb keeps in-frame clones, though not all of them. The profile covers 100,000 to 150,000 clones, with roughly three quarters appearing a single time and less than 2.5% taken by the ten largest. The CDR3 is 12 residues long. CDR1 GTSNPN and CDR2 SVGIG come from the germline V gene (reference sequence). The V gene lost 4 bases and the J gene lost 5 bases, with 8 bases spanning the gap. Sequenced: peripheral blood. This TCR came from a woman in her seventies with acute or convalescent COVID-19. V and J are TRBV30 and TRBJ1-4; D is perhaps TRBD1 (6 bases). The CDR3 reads CAWTQGNEKLFF. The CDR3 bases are TGTGCCTGGACTCAGGGGAATGAAAAACTGTTTTTT.